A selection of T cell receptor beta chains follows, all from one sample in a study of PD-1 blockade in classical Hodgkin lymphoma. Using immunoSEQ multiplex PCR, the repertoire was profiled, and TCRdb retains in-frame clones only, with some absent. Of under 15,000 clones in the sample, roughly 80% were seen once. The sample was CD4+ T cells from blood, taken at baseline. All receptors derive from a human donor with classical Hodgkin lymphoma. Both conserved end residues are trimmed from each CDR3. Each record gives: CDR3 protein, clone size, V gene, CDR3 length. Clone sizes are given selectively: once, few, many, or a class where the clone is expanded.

CDR3aa: ASSLAPPGGAGDTQY; abundance: once; v_gene: TRBV7-7; len: 15
CDR3aa: ASSLVTGKSYNEQF; abundance: medium-sized; v_gene: TRBV11-2; len: 14
CDR3aa: ASGLVVAGAPVGQY; abundance: few; v_gene: TRBV12-5; len: 14
CDR3aa: ASSLVGEETQY; abundance: NA; v_gene: TRBV5-6; len: 11
CDR3aa: ASSYTRDTEAF; abundance: NA; v_gene: TRBV5-1; len: 11
CDR3aa: ASSFSGGAQETQY; abundance: NA; v_gene: TRBV7-2; len: 13
CDR3aa: ASSFYGQGYNEQF; abundance: NA; v_gene: TRBV28; len: 13
CDR3aa: ASSHLQGVPYNEQF; abundance: once; v_gene: TRBV4-3; len: 14
CDR3aa: ASSLMRGSTDTQY; abundance: NA; v_gene: TRBV5-1; len: 13
CDR3aa: ASSLDNTDTQY; abundance: NA; v_gene: TRBV5-1; len: 11
CDR3aa: ASTGPGQGSNEQF; abundance: NA; v_gene: TRBV19; len: 13
CDR3aa: ASSLARGTDTQY; abundance: NA; v_gene: TRBV7-2; len: 12
CDR3aa: ASSLVLAGSADTQY; abundance: NA; v_gene: TRBV5-1; len: 14
CDR3aa: ASSLVLPSGGQTQY; abundance: NA; v_gene: TRBV5-6; len: 14
CDR3aa: ASSRTAGIQGDTQY; abundance: NA; v_gene: TRBV7-3; len: 14
CDR3aa: ASSYGPRSGNTIY; abundance: NA; v_gene: TRBV6-5; len: 13
CDR3aa: ASSLKGDTEAF; abundance: NA; v_gene: TRBV7-3; len: 11
CDR3aa: ASSGYLDTQY; abundance: NA; v_gene: TRBV19; len: 10
CDR3aa: ASSRAEGVYGYT; abundance: few; v_gene: TRBV11-2; len: 12
CDR3aa: ASSLGQGMNSPLH; abundance: few; v_gene: TRBV6-6; len: 13
CDR3aa: ASSYQKRGYIVNEQF; abundance: NA; v_gene: TRBV7-9; len: 15
CDR3aa: ASSAPGGQRASYNEQF; abundance: NA; v_gene: TRBV9; len: 16
CDR3aa: ASSLVRNTGELF; abundance: NA; v_gene: TRBV7-9; len: 12
CDR3aa: ASSLEAPGTDTQY; abundance: once; v_gene: TRBV5-1; len: 13
CDR3aa: ASSQDRTGDPTDTQY; abundance: NA; v_gene: TRBV4-2; len: 15
CDR3aa: ASSKGAGGQPQH; abundance: NA; v_gene: TRBV4-1; len: 12
CDR3aa: ASSQDFAETQY; abundance: NA; v_gene: TRBV4-3; len: 11
CDR3aa: ASTASRPEKLF; abundance: NA; v_gene: TRBV28; len: 11
CDR3aa: ASSLVSSGMEKLF; abundance: NA; v_gene: TRBV5-1; len: 13
CDR3aa: ASSLSLAGANTGELF; abundance: NA; v_gene: TRBV11-3; len: 15
CDR3aa: ASTSGNQPQH; abundance: NA; v_gene: TRBV6-5; len: 10
CDR3aa: ASSEPTAGLAGGSTDTQY; abundance: few; v_gene: TRBV10-2; len: 18
CDR3aa: ASSLDGPGQLNYGYT; abundance: few; v_gene: TRBV7-9; len: 15
CDR3aa: ASSFLPSSTDTQY; abundance: once; v_gene: TRBV27; len: 13
CDR3aa: ATSSGTGLVGGELF; abundance: NA; v_gene: TRBV15; len: 14
CDR3aa: ASSLGHEPGQRNEQY; abundance: NA; v_gene: TRBV7-6; len: 15
CDR3aa: ASSKITGPREQY; abundance: NA; v_gene: TRBV11-1; len: 12
CDR3aa: ASSLTASGNTIY; abundance: NA; v_gene: TRBV11-2; len: 12
CDR3aa: ASSPLVSGIGTGELF; abundance: NA; v_gene: TRBV4-2; len: 15
CDR3aa: ASSGLAGANTDTQY; abundance: few; v_gene: TRBV9; len: 14
CDR3aa: ASSFKRGQGQF; abundance: once; v_gene: TRBV27; len: 11
CDR3aa: ASSTYRGYEQY; abundance: NA; v_gene: TRBV7-2; len: 11
CDR3aa: ASSMGVVGEQF; abundance: NA; v_gene: TRBV19; len: 11
CDR3aa: ASSYGMTNYGYT; abundance: once; v_gene: TRBV6-5; len: 12
CDR3aa: SSGLGTLQETQY; abundance: NA; v_gene: TRBV29-1; len: 12
CDR3aa: ASSLTGGTPHGYT; abundance: NA; v_gene: TRBV6-4; len: 13
CDR3aa: ASTEGAARNQPQH; abundance: NA; v_gene: TRBV6-1; len: 13
CDR3aa: ASKKGPSSYEQY; abundance: NA; v_gene: TRBV6-1; len: 12
CDR3aa: ASSITSEPTDTQY; abundance: NA; v_gene: TRBV5-1; len: 13
CDR3aa: ASSLEDWKSHEQY; abundance: NA; v_gene: TRBV28; len: 13
CDR3aa: ATGDSFSSEAF; abundance: NA; v_gene: TRBV19; len: 11
CDR3aa: ATTGVPYNEQF; abundance: once; v_gene: TRBV28; len: 11
CDR3aa: ATSAVQGAREKLF; abundance: NA; v_gene: TRBV15; len: 13
CDR3aa: ASSRSTAIYEQY; abundance: NA; v_gene: TRBV4-1; len: 12
CDR3aa: ASSYDREVNVLT; abundance: NA; v_gene: TRBV6-5; len: 12
CDR3aa: ASSRTGTAQPQH; abundance: few; v_gene: TRBV4-1; len: 12
CDR3aa: ASVRGREFQETQY; abundance: NA; v_gene: TRBV28; len: 13
CDR3aa: ASSSTGNNEQF; abundance: few; v_gene: TRBV6-1; len: 11
CDR3aa: ASSQVLRGTEAF; abundance: NA; v_gene: TRBV4-1; len: 12